This TCR beta chain came from a study of breast tumors, draining lymph nodes, adjacent tissues (TCRdb year 2016). Background on the whole study: Breast cancer patients provided tumor, adjacent nontumor tissue and axillary lymph nodes, and the study compared the TCR beta repertoires across these three sources. The study was designed to assess the relationships and possible T-cell exchange between tumor, surrounding tissue and draining lymph node repertoires in human breast cancer. Overall study outcomes, separate from this receptor: Rather than being directly demonstrated, the conclusion that tumor T cells originate in lymph nodes was presented as consistent with a hypothesis. The data were considered consistent with the idea that most tumor T cells come from the lymph node and then expand in tumor tissue. Tumor and nontumor tissue repertoires were found to be significantly more similar in luminal-like than in basal-like breast cancer. Tumors showed preferential V and J gene usage, and their T-cell repertoire diversity fell below that of lymph nodes yet above that of nontumor tissue.

This clonotype appeared many times. Its specific antigen is unknown. One base away there is no much larger clone; base qualities are not given. The data were produced on an Illumina HiSeq 2000. TCR beta chain libraries were generated by multiplex PCR amplification. High-throughput sequencing was used to analyze the amplified TCR beta chain products. Starting from the raw public reads, TCRdb applied fastp trimming at Q25, assembled clones with MiXCR and retained in-frame beta chains. Every CDR3 protein is listed once, alongside the most common genes and DNA of its rows. Across this sample there are some 230,000 distinct CDR3 sequences, with about 34% seen only once. The top ten hold approximately 3.6% of the sample. Lymph node samples came from the axillary draining lymph nodes of breast cancer patients. Sequenced sample: axillary lymph node tissue. The clonotype originates from a female donor with breast cancer. Some clones in this sample may be carry-over from other donors' samples.

CDR3 region: CAKPPPETQYF. The DNA sequence is as follows: TGTGCCAAACCACCCCCAGAGACCCAGTACTTC. The chain joins TRBV19 to TRBJ2-5, with the D gene uncertain. Counted from cysteine to phenylalanine, this CDR3 has 11 amino acids. Only CDR3 DNA remains: 33 bases, in frame from the first base. V gives up 10 bases and J gives up 4 bases, and the segment between their germline ends measures 10 bases. The germline V gene (reference sequence) sets CDR1 to LNHDA and CDR2 to SQIVND.